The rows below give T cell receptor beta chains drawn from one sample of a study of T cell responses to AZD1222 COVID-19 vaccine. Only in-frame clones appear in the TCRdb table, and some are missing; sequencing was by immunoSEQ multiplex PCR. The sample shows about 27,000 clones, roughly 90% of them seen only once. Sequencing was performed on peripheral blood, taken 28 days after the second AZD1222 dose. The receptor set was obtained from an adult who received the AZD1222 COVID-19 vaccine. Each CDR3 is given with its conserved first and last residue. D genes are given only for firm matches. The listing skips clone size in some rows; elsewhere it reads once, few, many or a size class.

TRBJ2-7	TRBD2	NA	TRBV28	CASSTPGTRSYEQYF	TGTGCCAGCAGTACCCCCGGGACTAGGTCCTACGAGCAGTACTTC
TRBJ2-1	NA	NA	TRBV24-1	CATSGSDSWDFYNEQFF	TGTGCCACCAGTGGCTCGGACAGCTGGGACTTTTACAATGAGCAGTTCTTC
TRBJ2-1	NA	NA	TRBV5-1	CASSLGPNNEQFF	TGCGCCAGCAGCTTGGGACCTAACAATGAGCAGTTCTTC
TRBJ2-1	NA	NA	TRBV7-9	CASSLASLRESEQFF	TGTGCCAGCAGCTTAGCGTCCTTGCGGGAAAGTGAGCAGTTCTTC
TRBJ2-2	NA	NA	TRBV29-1	CSVGGGRDTGELFF	TGCAGCGTTGGAGGGGGGAGGGACACCGGGGAGCTGTTTTTT
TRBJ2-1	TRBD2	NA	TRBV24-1	CATSVPSGLNEQFF	TGTGCCACCAGTGTCCCTAGCGGGCTCAATGAGCAGTTCTTC
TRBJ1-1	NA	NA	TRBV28	CASSLYVGTLNTEAFF	TGTGCCAGCAGTTTGTATGTGGGAACTTTGAACACTGAAGCTTTCTTT
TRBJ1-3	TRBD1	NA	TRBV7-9	CASSRDSRDGNTIYF	TGTGCCAGCAGCAGGGACAGCCGTGATGGAAACACCATATATTTT
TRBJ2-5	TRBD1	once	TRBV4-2	CASSQGGQGGETQYF	TGTGCCAGCAGCCAAGGCGGACAGGGGGGAGAGACCCAGTACTTC
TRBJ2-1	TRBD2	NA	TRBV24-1	CATSGGLAGADNEQFF	TGTGCCACCAGTGGTGGACTAGCGGGAGCGGACAATGAGCAGTTCTTC
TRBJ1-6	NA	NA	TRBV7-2	CASRPTGKGSPLHF	TGTGCCAGCAGGCCCACAGGAAAAGGGTCACCCCTCCACTTT
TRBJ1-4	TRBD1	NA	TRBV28	CASRRDRVGGEKLFF	TGTGCCAGCAGAAGGGACAGGGTCGGGGGAGAAAAACTGTTTTTT
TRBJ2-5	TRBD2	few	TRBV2	CATGGTSGRADETQYF	TGTGCCACCGGCGGGACTAGCGGGAGGGCGGATGAGACCCAGTACTTC
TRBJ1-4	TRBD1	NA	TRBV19	CASTRGGEGEKLFF	TGTGCCAGTACACGAGGGGGCGAAGGGGAAAAACTGTTTTTT
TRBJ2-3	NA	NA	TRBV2	CASSEGGLAMNTQYF	TGTGCCAGCAGTGAAGGGGGTCTAGCGATGAATACGCAGTATTTT
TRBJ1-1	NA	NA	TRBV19	CASRPTGGRPMNTEAFF	TGTGCCAGTAGGCCTACCGGTGGACGGCCGATGAACACTGAAGCTTTCTTT
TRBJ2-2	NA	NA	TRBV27	CASSQGLTAGELFF	TGTGCCAGCAGTCAAGGACTAACGGCCGGGGAGCTGTTTTTT
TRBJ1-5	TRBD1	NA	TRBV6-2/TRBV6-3	CASSYQTGGGVTRSNQPQHF	TGTGCCAGCAGTTACCAGACAGGGGGCGGTGTGACGAGGAGCAATCAGCCCCAGCATTTT